This T cell receptor beta chain is from a study of T cells after yellow fever vaccination. As for the study in general: Preparation used SMART-Seq v4 Ultra Low Input for the low-cell-number fractions. Study conclusions and caveats: Some clonotypes were seen in both the CD4 and the CD8 compartments. These made up a small share and likely arose from convergent recombination. Most clones from primary vaccination were detected again post-booster (96% CD4, around 88% CD8).

UMIs were added to TCR cDNA along with a universal primer site when it was made by 5'RACE template switching. One entry per CDR3 protein, called by TCRdb with MiXCR from the 5' RACE reads. This table holds 250,000 to 350,000 distinct CDR3 sequences, 6.8% found once. Many counts were recorded for this clonotype. The antigen is undetermined. After removal of 5 bases from V and 3 bases from J, the junction contained 8 bases not matched to a gene. There are 15 residues in the CDR3. The V gene's germline CDR1 is SGHTA and CDR2 FQGNSA. This specimen was PBMCs, taken roughly 46 days after the first yellow fever vaccination. The receptor was derived from a man younger than 35 who received the YFV17D yellow fever vaccine. This chain joins TRBV7-2 and TRBJ2-7; 9 bases fit TRBD1. CDR3 sequence: CASSPGTGSIYEQYF. The CDR3 bases are TGTGCCAGCAGCCCGGGGACAGGGTCGATCTACGAGCAGTACTTC. The variable domain in full, with the rest retrieved from reference TRBV7-2 and TRBJ2-7, is GAGVSQSPSNKVTEKGKDVELRCDPISGHTALYWYRQSLGQGLEFLIYFQGNSAPDKSGLPSDRFSAERTGGSVSTLTIQRTQQEDSAVYLCASSPGTGSIYEQYFGPGTRLTVT.